One sample yielded the 21 T cell receptor beta chains listed below, sequenced in a study of T cells in Graves' hyperthyroidism and ophthalmopathy. RNA transcripts were the template for amplifying TCR beta CDR3 regions. The HTBI set primed first-round TCR CDR3 RT-PCR. TCRdb independently ran MiXCR on the multiplex PCR reads; one entry per CDR3 protein. Among fewer than 750,000 distinct CDR3 sequences, more than 45% were seen once, and the ten largest hold about 8.3%. Input material: peripheral blood or thyroid tissue (not recorded which). These receptors came from a woman aged 18-35 years with Graves' hyperthyroidism.

The rearrangement joins TRBV30 to TRBJ2-2, with 13 bases matching TRBD2. After removal of 0 bases from V and 7 bases from J, the junction contained 2 bases not matched to a gene. The CDR3 is made up of 15 amino acids. The germline gives CDR1 GTSNPN, CDR2 SVGIG (reference sequence). The CDR3 sequence: CAWSVLAGGVGELFF. Here the CDR3 DNA reads TGTGCCTGGAGTGTACTAGCGGGAGGGGTCGGGGAGCTGTTTTTT.

This chain connects TRBV20-1 to TRBJ1-4; no clear D gene. Germline CDR1 and CDR2: DFQATT and SNEGSKA (reference sequence). The CDR3 is 13 amino acids. The ends were cut back, 1 base at V and 4 bases at J, with 7 bases in the middle. CDR3 sequence reads: CSARVAGNEKLFF. The CDR3 DNA follows: TGCAGTGCTAGAGTTGCGGGTAATGAAAAACTGTTTTTT.

The chain combines TRBV29-1 with TRBJ2-7; D may be TRBD1 (5 bases). From germline, CDR1 is SQVTM and CDR2 ANQGSEA. Deletions cut 8 bases from V and 5 bases from J, with 13 bases between. This CDR3 spans 11 amino acids. The CDR3 coding sequence is TGCAGCTTAACAGGCCCCCACGAGCAGTACTTC. This gives the protein CSLTGPHEQYF.

This clonotype was detected many times. This chain connects TRBV24-1 to TRBJ2-7; D ambiguous. The V gene's germline CDR1 is KGHDR and CDR2 SFDVKD. The CDR3 runs to 13 residues. V was clipped by 4 bases and J by 6 bases, with 12 bases between them. In nucleotides, the CDR3 is TGTGCCACCAGTGAGTACCGGGCCTCCGAGCAGTACTTC. It codes for CATSEYRASEQYF.

A note on this clonotype: This may be a read error, as it is one base from a much larger clone. This rearrangement joins TRBV6-6 to TRBJ1-5; D is possibly TRBD1 (5 bases). The CDR3 spans 14 residues. Germline lookup yields CDR1 MNHNY and CDR2 SVGAGI (reference sequence). V was clipped by 6 bases and J by 3 bases, with 12 bases between them. CDR3 DNA sequence: TGTGCCAGCAGCCAAGACAGCTCCAATCAGCCCCAGCATTTT. It codes for CASSQDSSNQPQHF.

This clonotype has at least ten counts. V gene TRBV20-1 combines with J gene TRBJ2-7, with TRBD2 identical over 9 bases. The CDR3 runs 15 residues. V was pared by 0 bases and J by 4 bases, with 7 bases of the junction left unmatched. CDR1 is DFQATT, CDR2 SNEGSKA, per germline (reference sequence). The CDR3 DNA reads TGCAGTGCTAGAGATTTGGCGGGAGGGGGATACGAGCAGTACTTC. Amino acids: CSARDLAGGGYEQYF.

This clonotype was counted many times. The chain couples TRBV7-9 to TRBJ2-7; D gene ambiguous. V was clipped by 5 bases and J by 3 bases, with 14 bases between them. This CDR3 is 14 amino acids long. Germline V CDR1 and CDR2: SEHNR, FQNEAQ (reference sequence). Written as DNA, the CDR3 is TGTGCCAGCAGCGGGTGGTACACAGACTACGAGCAGTACTTC. It specifies CASSGWYTDYEQYF. The full variable domain, rest sourced from reference TRBV7-9 and TRBJ2-7, is DTGVSQNPRHKITKRGQNVTFRCDPISEHNRLYWYRQTLGQGPEFLTYFQNEAQLEKSRLLSDRFSAERPKGSFSTLEIQRTEQGDSAMYLCASSGWYTDYEQYFGPGTRLTVT.

The CDR3 sequence is CASSYGTSGSKTQYF. The CDR3 nucleotides read TGTGCCAGCAGTTACGGGACTAGCGGGAGTAAGACCCAGTACTTC. This sequence joins TRBV6-5 and TRBJ2-5; 14 bases agree with TRBD2. This CDR3 is 15 amino acids long. Germline trimming cut 2 bases from V and 6 bases from J; bases unmatched to any gene: 2. The V gene's germline CDR1 is MNHEY and CDR2 SVGAGI.

Concerning this clonotype: The CDR3 ends on some other residue instead of the conserved phenylalanine or tryptophan, so this is likely a read error. It is unclear where the CDR3 begins or ends on the DNA, so no DNA is shown, and the CDR3 is as TCRdb lists it. This chain links TRBV7-8 with TRBJ1-6. From its first to its last residue, the CDR3 has 11 amino acids. Germline V gene sequence: CDR1 SGHVS, CDR2 FQNEAQ. The CDR3 reads CASSLARTGNY.

V is TRBV24-1 and J is TRBJ2-2; TRBD2 matches at 14 bases. Trimming took 5 bases from V and 1 from J; bases not matched to a gene: 5. Looked up from germline, CDR1 is KGHDR and CDR2 is SFDVKD. The CDR3 contains 18 residues. DNA of the CDR3: TGTGCCACCAGTGTTCCGGGACTAGCGGGAGAGAACACCGGGGAGCTGTTTTTT. Amino acids: CATSVPGLAGENTGELFF.

This clonotype occurred many times. The DNA for the CDR3 is TGTGCCACTAAAACAGGGGCGTCCGGGCGCACTGAAGCTTTCTTT. Its translation is CATKTGASGRTEAFF. The chain is built from TRBV2 and TRBJ1-1, with 7 bases identical to TRBD1. The CDR3 consists of 15 residues. Germline V gene data show CDR1 as SNHLY and CDR2 as FYNNEI. Trimming removed 10 bases from V and 4 bases from J; junction bases left unmatched: 15.

The chain joins TRBV29-1 to TRBJ2-7, with D perhaps TRBD1 (5 bases). The length of the CDR3 is 13 residues. Germline assignment: CDR1 SQVTM and CDR2 ANQGSEA. The CDR3, as DNA: TGCAGTGAATTTGACAGCGAATCCTACGAGCAGTACTTC. Residues: CSEFDSESYEQYF.

Comment on this clonotype: One end of the junction does not line up with germline, which may come from a read error. The chain combines TRBV10-3 with TRBJ1-1, with D tentatively TRBD1 (5 bases). Germline lookup yields CDR1 ENHRY and CDR2 SYGVKD. The CDR3 runs to 14 residues. The CDR3 here is CATRTGEYVNEVFF. CDR3 nucleotides: TGTGCCACCCGAACAGGAGAATATGTGAATGAAGTTTTCTTT.

This chain joins TRBV2 and TRBJ1-6, with TRBD1 identical over 12 bases. Trimming at V came to 8 bases and at J to 9 bases, leaving 5 bases not matched to a gene. Germline CDR1 SNHLY, CDR2 FYNNEI. The CDR3 runs 14 residues. As DNA, the CDR3 is TGTGCCAGCCGGGACAGGGGGCTTAGTTCACCCCTCCACTTT. Translating it yields CASRDRGLSSPLHF.

Ten or more counts support this clonotype. The rearrangement links TRBV10-3 to TRBJ2-2, with 10 positions matching TRBD2. The V segment lost 3 bases and the J segment 6 bases; nucleotides outside the gene matches: 7. Germline V CDR1 and CDR2: ENHRY, SYGVKD. This CDR3 is built from 16 residues. CDR3 bases: TGTGCCATCAGTGAATCTAGCGGGAGCGATGCCGGGGAGCTGTTTTTT. Its translation is CAISESSGSDAGELFF.

This clonotype was found many times. The chain employs TRBV19 and TRBJ2-7, with no clear D. The CDR3 sequence is 13 residues long. Germline values: CDR1 LNHDA, CDR2 SQIVND (reference sequence). V lost 4 bases, J lost 3 bases, and 10 bases lay in between. DNA of the CDR3: TGTGCCAGTAGTACCCACTTCAACTACGAGCAGTACTTC. Translation gives CASSTHFNYEQYF.

There are many counts of this clonotype. This sequence joins TRBV27 and TRBJ1-1; D is undetermined. Trimming took off 6 bases at V and 6 bases at J, with 8 bases between the two ends. Germline CDR1 MNHEY, CDR2 SMNVEV (reference sequence). This CDR3 has 11 residues. CDR3 residues: CASRGFAEAFF. CDR3 DNA sequence: TGTGCCAGCAGGGGATTTGCTGAAGCTTTCTTT.

This clonotype was seen ten or more times. J is TRBJ1-2 and V is TRBV29-1, with a tentative D call TRBD1 (6 bases). Trimming left V 4 bases short and J 2 bases short, with 11 bases between. Germline CDR1 and CDR2: SQVTM and ANQGSEA. This CDR3 region has 13 residues. DNA of the CDR3: TGCAGCGTTGGAGTAGGACAGAACTATGGCTACACCTTC. It encodes CSVGVGQNYGYTF.

This chain connects TRBV29-1 to TRBJ1-5, with 7 positions matching TRBD1. With 7 bases clipped from V and 3 bases from J, the junction kept 9 bases outside the gene matches. This CDR3 contains 14 residues. CDR1 SQVTM and CDR2 ANQGSEA come from the germline V gene. DNA for the CDR3: TGCAGCGCTAGCCAGGGGGGGACCAATCAGCCCCAGCATTTT. It encodes CSASQGGTNQPQHF.

There are a few counts of this clonotype. V is TRBV20-1 and J is TRBJ1-1; 7 positions match TRBD1. Losses at the gene ends were 0 bases for V and 5 bases for J; bases not matched to a gene: 3. Germline CDR1 is DFQATT and CDR2 is SNEGSKA (reference sequence). The CDR3 is made up of 13 amino acids. CDR3 in amino acids: CSARDNRGTEAFF. Written as DNA, the CDR3 is TGCAGTGCTAGAGATAACAGGGGAACTGAAGCTTTCTTT.

The table lists this clonotype with many counts. The chain uses TRBV12-3 or TRBV12-4 and TRBJ2-5; the D is unclear. V gave up 5 bases and J gave up 3 bases, with 13 bases separating them. The CDR3 is made up of 14 amino acids. The CDR3 here is CASSTSGMEETQYF. The CDR3 DNA follows: TGTGCCAGCAGTACCTCGGGCATGGAAGAGACCCAGTACTTC.